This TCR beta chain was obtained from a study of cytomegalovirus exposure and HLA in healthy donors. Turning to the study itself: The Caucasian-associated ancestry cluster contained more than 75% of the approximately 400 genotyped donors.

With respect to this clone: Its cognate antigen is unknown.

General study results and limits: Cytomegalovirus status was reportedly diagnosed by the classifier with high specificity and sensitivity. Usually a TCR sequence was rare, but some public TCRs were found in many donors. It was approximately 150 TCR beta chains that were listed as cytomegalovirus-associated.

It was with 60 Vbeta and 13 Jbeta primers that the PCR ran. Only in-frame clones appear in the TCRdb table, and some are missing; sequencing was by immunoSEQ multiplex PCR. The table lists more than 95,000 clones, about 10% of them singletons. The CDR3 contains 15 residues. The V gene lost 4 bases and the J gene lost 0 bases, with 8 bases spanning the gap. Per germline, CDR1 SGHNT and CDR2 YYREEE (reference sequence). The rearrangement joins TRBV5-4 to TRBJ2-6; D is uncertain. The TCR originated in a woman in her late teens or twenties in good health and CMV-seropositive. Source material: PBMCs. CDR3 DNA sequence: TGTGCCAGCAGCCCAGTGCTCTCTGGGGCCAACGTCCTGACTTTC. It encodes CASSPVLSGANVLTF.